This TCR beta chain was obtained from a study of T cells in Graves' hyperthyroidism and ophthalmopathy. The study's findings and limits: The model's output predicted ophthalmopathy at a median of around 6.9 months prior to onset.

Researchers amplified the TCR beta CDR3 regions from RNA transcripts. The primer set for the first-round RT-PCR of the TCR CDR3 was HTBI. Using its own MiXCR run on the multiplex PCR reads, TCRdb lists one record per CDR3 protein. The sample has approximately 640,000 distinct CDR3 sequences, just under 45% seen once. To note about this clonotype: Its matching antigen is unknown.

Germline-derived CDR1 and CDR2 are MNHNS and SASEGT. The CDR3 contains 15 residues. The germline V and J ends were trimmed by 4 bases and 3 bases, with 12 bases remaining between them. Patients showing uncontrolled infection, other autoimmune disease, pregnancy or lactation were ineligible. Diagnostic assessment was based on clinical symptoms, serum thyroxine and TRAb, thyroid ultrasound and orbital computed tomography. This chain joins TRBV6-1 and TRBJ2-2; D ambiguous. The sequenced material came from peripheral blood or thyroid tissue (not recorded which). This clonotype was sampled from an adult man with Graves' disease, either hyperthyroidism or ophthalmopathy (not recorded which). The DNA for the CDR3 is TGTGCCAGCAGTGGACGGGTGGGCGACACCGGGGAGCTGTTTTTT. Protein sequence: CASSGRVGDTGELFF.